The sequence of this TCR beta chain was determined in a study of cytotoxic CD8 clonotypes in ibrutinib-treated CLL. At the level of the study: Following a median about eleven months of treatment, with a range of 6 to 36, response samples were taken. Average yields of 255,043 productive templates and around 100,000 productive rearrangements characterized the samples. General observations from the study: Patients had baseline clonality above age-matched healthy donors, and this clonality moved with circulating CD8+ T-cell counts.

Trimming shortened V by 6 bases and J by 4 bases, and 15 bases separated the two germline ends. Germline CDR1 and CDR2: MGHRA and YSYEKL. The CDR3 extends over 14 amino acids. Assay used: immunoSEQ multiplex PCR; TCRdb lists only in-frame clones, some missing. The table records about 130,000 clones, around 84% of them present only once. About this clone: The antigen is not known.

Here the sequenced sample was PBMCs, taken after 24 months of ibrutinib treatment. The TCR was taken from a human donor with chronic lymphocytic leukemia. The chain employs TRBV4-1 and TRBJ1-1; D unresolved. CDR3 loop: CASSLERRVTEAFF. For the CDR3, the DNA is TGCGCCAGCAGTCTAGAACGTCGGGTCACTGAAGCTTTCTTT.